A selection of T cell receptor beta chains follows, all from one sample in a study of T cells in lung cancer brain metastases. Sequencing used immunoSEQ multiplex PCR; TCRdb keeps in-frame clones, though not all of them. Of about 4,800 clones in the sample, around nine tenths were seen once. The specimen was tumor tissue from the primary lung tumor. All receptors come from a woman aged 50 to 65 with non-small cell lung cancer. Both conserved end residues are part of each CDR3. A D gene is named only where the DNA matches it firmly. Only part of the rows carry a size: once, few, many, or a class if the clone is expanded.

cdr3_nt: TGTGCCAGCAGCTCCCGGGACAGGGGGAACACTGAAGCTTTCTTT
cdr3_aa: CASSSRDRGNTEAFF
j_call: TRBJ1-1
d_call: TRBD1
v_call: TRBV7-9
clone_size: -

cdr3_nt: TGTGCCAGCAGTCTTACAGGGAGTTGGAATCAGCCCCAGCATTTT
cdr3_aa: CASSLTGSWNQPQHF
j_call: TRBJ1-5
d_call: -
v_call: TRBV6-1
clone_size: -

cdr3_nt: TGTGCCAGTAGTACCGACAGAGCTAGCACAGATACGCAGTATTTT
cdr3_aa: CASSTDRASTDTQYF
j_call: TRBJ2-3
d_call: -
v_call: TRBV19
clone_size: few

cdr3_nt: TGCGCCAGCAGTGCGAGCAATGAGCAGTTCTTC
cdr3_aa: CASSASNEQFF
j_call: TRBJ2-1
d_call: -
v_call: TRBV10-2
clone_size: -

cdr3_nt: TGCGCCAGCAGCTTGGTATCGAATCTGGAGACCCAGTACTTC
cdr3_aa: CASSLVSNLETQYF
j_call: TRBJ2-5
d_call: -
v_call: TRBV5-1
clone_size: -

cdr3_nt: TGTGCCAGCAGCTTGGGATCCGCACTAGCCGGTGAGCAGTTCTTC
cdr3_aa: CASSLGSALAGEQFF
j_call: TRBJ2-1
d_call: -
v_call: TRBV7-9
clone_size: few

cdr3_nt: TGTGCCAGCTCCGAACCCGGGACTCCAGCCTACAATGAGCAGTTCTTC
cdr3_aa: CASSEPGTPAYNEQFF
j_call: TRBJ2-1
d_call: -
v_call: TRBV25-1
clone_size: -

cdr3_nt: TGTGCCAGCAGCCCGCGACAGCAGGTCGGTGAAAAACTGTTTTTT
cdr3_aa: CASSPRQQVGEKLFF
j_call: TRBJ1-4
d_call: -
v_call: TRBV9
clone_size: -

cdr3_nt: TGTGCCAGCAGGGGCGGACTAGGAAAACCGTATTTT
cdr3_aa: CASRGGLGKPYF
j_call: TRBJ2-3
d_call: TRBD2
v_call: TRBV27
clone_size: -

cdr3_nt: TGCAGTAGCGGGAATGACAATGAGCAGTTCTTC
cdr3_aa: CSSGNDNEQFF
j_call: TRBJ2-1
d_call: TRBD2
v_call: TRBV20-1
clone_size: once

cdr3_nt: TGCAGCGTCGGACTAGCGGGAAACATTCAGTACTTC
cdr3_aa: CSVGLAGNIQYF
j_call: TRBJ2-4
d_call: TRBD2
v_call: TRBV29-1
clone_size: -

cdr3_nt: TGCGCCAGCAGTCCACAATTGCTAGCGGGAGGGCCTAGGGATGAGCAGTTCTTC
cdr3_aa: CASSPQLLAGGPRDEQFF
j_call: TRBJ2-1
d_call: TRBD2
v_call: TRBV23-1
clone_size: once

cdr3_nt: TGTGCCAGCAGTCCCAGCGGCGGGATGTACAATGAGCAGTTCTTC
cdr3_aa: CASSPSGGMYNEQFF
j_call: TRBJ2-1
d_call: -
v_call: TRBV7-3
clone_size: few

cdr3_nt: TGTGCCAGTAGTAAGGCAGAGCTAAACACCGGGGAGCTGTTTTTT
cdr3_aa: CASSKAELNTGELFF
j_call: TRBJ2-2
d_call: -
v_call: TRBV19
clone_size: -

cdr3_nt: TGTGCCAGCAGCTTAGCGAACTCAGGCCAAGAGACCCAGTACTTC
cdr3_aa: CASSLANSGQETQYF
j_call: TRBJ2-5
d_call: -
v_call: TRBV7-9
clone_size: once

cdr3_nt: TGTGCCAGCAGTTGGAAAAATAGCAATCAGCCCCAGCATTTT
cdr3_aa: CASSWKNSNQPQHF
j_call: TRBJ1-5
d_call: -
v_call: TRBV27
clone_size: once

cdr3_nt: TGTGCCAGTAGTGTGAGAACAGGGGGCGGCCAGCCCCAGCATTTT
cdr3_aa: CASSVRTGGGQPQHF
j_call: TRBJ1-5
d_call: TRBD1
v_call: TRBV19
clone_size: once

cdr3_nt: TGTGCCAGCAGCTTAAGGCAGGGCGGTGGGAACACTGAAGCTTTCTTT
cdr3_aa: CASSLRQGGGNTEAFF
j_call: TRBJ1-1
d_call: -
v_call: TRBV7-6
clone_size: -

cdr3_nt: TGTGCCAGCAGCTTAAGAGGAGCATCTGGAAACACCATATATTTT
cdr3_aa: CASSLRGASGNTIYF
j_call: TRBJ1-3
d_call: -
v_call: TRBV11-3
clone_size: -

cdr3_nt: TGTGCCAGCAGCTCGCGGGGGGCAGACTATGGCTACACCTTC
cdr3_aa: CASSSRGADYGYTF
j_call: TRBJ1-2
d_call: -
v_call: TRBV5-4
clone_size: few

cdr3_nt: TGTGCCAGCAATACGGGTACGAGGGCCTGGGAGACCCAGTACTTC
cdr3_aa: CASNTGTRAWETQYF
j_call: TRBJ2-5
d_call: -
v_call: TRBV2
clone_size: -

cdr3_nt: TGTGCCAGCTCACCGGACAGGGGTTCGGTCGCTTTCTTT
cdr3_aa: CASSPDRGSVAFF
j_call: TRBJ1-1
d_call: TRBD1
v_call: TRBV18
clone_size: -

cdr3_nt: TGTACCAGCAGTGAAGCGGGGGGGGGCTGGAGCAATCAGCCCCAGCATTTT
cdr3_aa: CTSSEAGGGWSNQPQHF
j_call: TRBJ1-5
d_call: -
v_call: TRBV6-1
clone_size: -

cdr3_nt: TGTGCCAGCAGCCCCGAATCGATAGACAATGAGCAGTTCTTC
cdr3_aa: CASSPESIDNEQFF
j_call: TRBJ2-1
d_call: -
v_call: TRBV11-3
clone_size: few

cdr3_nt: TGTGCCAGCAGCGCCCTCGCCGGGCGGGACACCATATATTTT
cdr3_aa: CASSALAGRDTIYF
j_call: TRBJ1-3
d_call: -
v_call: TRBV9
clone_size: -

cdr3_nt: TGTGCCAGTAGTATTGTACAGGGAGGGACTGAAGCTTTTTTT
cdr3_aa: CASSIVQGGTEAFF
j_call: TRBJ1-1
d_call: -
v_call: TRBV19
clone_size: -

cdr3_nt: TGTGCCAGCAAGCTACCGGGACGTCCGGAAGCTTTCTTT
cdr3_aa: CASKLPGRPEAFF
j_call: TRBJ1-1
d_call: -
v_call: TRBV2
clone_size: -

cdr3_nt: TGTGCCAGCGGCTCGATTAACACTGAAGCTTTCTTT
cdr3_aa: CASGSINTEAFF
j_call: TRBJ1-1
d_call: -
v_call: TRBV9
clone_size: -

cdr3_nt: TGCAGCGTTGAACGCAGGAGTAGTTACAATGAGCAGTTCTTC
cdr3_aa: CSVERRSSYNEQFF
j_call: TRBJ2-1
d_call: -
v_call: TRBV29-1
clone_size: -

cdr3_nt: TGCGCCAGCAGCTCTAGCGGGGCAAACAATGAGCAGTTCTTC
cdr3_aa: CASSSSGANNEQFF
j_call: TRBJ2-1
d_call: TRBD2
v_call: TRBV5-1
clone_size: -

cdr3_nt: TGTGCCAGCAGCCGGGATACAGGCCTTTATGGCTACACCTTC
cdr3_aa: CASSRDTGLYGYTF
j_call: TRBJ1-2
d_call: -
v_call: TRBV7-8
clone_size: -

cdr3_nt: TGTGCCAGCTCACCTGGACAGCGCCAAGAGACCCAGTACTTC
cdr3_aa: CASSPGQRQETQYF
j_call: TRBJ2-5
d_call: -
v_call: TRBV18
clone_size: -

cdr3_nt: TGTGCCAGCTCATCCGGACAAGGCCGGCGCGGGGACTACAATGAGCAGTTCTTC
cdr3_aa: CASSSGQGRRGDYNEQFF
j_call: TRBJ2-1
d_call: -
v_call: TRBV18
clone_size: once

cdr3_nt: TGCGCCAGCAGCTTCGGTAGCGGGAGCTCCTACAATGAGCAGTTCTTC
cdr3_aa: CASSFGSGSSYNEQFF
j_call: TRBJ2-1
d_call: TRBD2
v_call: TRBV5-1
clone_size: -

cdr3_nt: TGCGCCAGCAGTGAGCTGAGGGGGACAGGGAGGACTGAAGCTTTCTTT
cdr3_aa: CASSELRGTGRTEAFF
j_call: TRBJ1-1
d_call: TRBD1
v_call: TRBV10-2
clone_size: -

cdr3_nt: TGTGCCAGCAGCCAGGGACTAGCGGAGACCCAGTACTTC
cdr3_aa: CASSQGLAETQYF
j_call: TRBJ2-5
d_call: TRBD2
v_call: TRBV4-2
clone_size: -

cdr3_nt: TGTGCCAGCAGCTTCAGACTAGCGGGAGGGGGGGCAGATACGCAGTATTTT
cdr3_aa: CASSFRLAGGGADTQYF
j_call: TRBJ2-3
d_call: TRBD2
v_call: TRBV5-6
clone_size: -

cdr3_nt: TGTGCCAGCAGTTTGGACCTTGCCCCCACCGGGGAGCTGTTTTTT
cdr3_aa: CASSLDLAPTGELFF
j_call: TRBJ2-2
d_call: -
v_call: TRBV27
clone_size: -

cdr3_nt: TGTGCCAGCAGTGTGACTGACGGGTCAGATACGCAGTATTTT
cdr3_aa: CASSVTDGSDTQYF
j_call: TRBJ2-3
d_call: -
v_call: TRBV9
clone_size: few

cdr3_nt: TGTGCCAGCAGTGAGCTAGCGGCAGTCACAGATACGCAGTATTTT
cdr3_aa: CASSELAAVTDTQYF
j_call: TRBJ2-3
d_call: TRBD2
v_call: TRBV6-1
clone_size: -

cdr3_nt: TGTGCCAGCAGCTTAAACGGCGGGCTCGCCTATGAGCAGTTCTTC
cdr3_aa: CASSLNGGLAYEQFF
j_call: TRBJ2-1
d_call: -
v_call: TRBV7-3
clone_size: -

cdr3_nt: TGCGCCAGCAGCTTGGGGCAGGTGAACACTGAAGCTTTCTTT
cdr3_aa: CASSLGQVNTEAFF
j_call: TRBJ1-1
d_call: -
v_call: TRBV5-1
clone_size: -

cdr3_nt: TGTGCCAGCAGTTACACGACAGACACTGAAGCTTTCTTT
cdr3_aa: CASSYTTDTEAFF
j_call: TRBJ1-1
d_call: -
v_call: TRBV6-5
clone_size: -

cdr3_nt: TGTGCCAGCAGCTTAACAGGGGACTCTGGAAACACCATATATTTT
cdr3_aa: CASSLTGDSGNTIYF
j_call: TRBJ1-3
d_call: TRBD1
v_call: TRBV7-2
clone_size: few

cdr3_nt: TGCGCCAGCAGCTCCAGCCGACAGGGAGCCGGGGAGCTGTTTTTT
cdr3_aa: CASSSSRQGAGELFF
j_call: TRBJ2-2
d_call: TRBD1
v_call: TRBV5-1
clone_size: -

cdr3_nt: TGTGCCAGCAGCGGACGTGGGACAGGGGGCTCCATTCAGTACTTC
cdr3_aa: CASSGRGTGGSIQYF
j_call: TRBJ2-4
d_call: TRBD1
v_call: TRBV7-9
clone_size: -

cdr3_nt: TGTGCCACCAGTCGGGGGAGACTAGCGGGTTTCAATGAGCAGTTCTTC
cdr3_aa: CATSRGRLAGFNEQFF
j_call: TRBJ2-1
d_call: TRBD2
v_call: TRBV15
clone_size: -

cdr3_nt: TGTGCCAGCAGTCCTGGACTAGCCGGGGAGCTGTTTTTT
cdr3_aa: CASSPGLAGELFF
j_call: TRBJ2-2
d_call: TRBD2
v_call: TRBV7-3
clone_size: -

cdr3_nt: TGCGCCAGCAGCCCCGGACAGGGAAATAATGAAAAACTGTTTTTT
cdr3_aa: CASSPGQGNNEKLFF
j_call: TRBJ1-4
d_call: TRBD1
v_call: TRBV5-1
clone_size: -

cdr3_nt: TGTGCCAGCAAACGGGAAGAAACCCAGTACTTC
cdr3_aa: CASKREETQYF
j_call: TRBJ2-5
d_call: -
v_call: TRBV2
clone_size: once

cdr3_nt: TGTGCCAGCAGCTTGACTAGCGGGAGACTGAATGAGCAGTTCTTC
cdr3_aa: CASSLTSGRLNEQFF
j_call: TRBJ2-1
d_call: TRBD2
v_call: TRBV7-2
clone_size: -